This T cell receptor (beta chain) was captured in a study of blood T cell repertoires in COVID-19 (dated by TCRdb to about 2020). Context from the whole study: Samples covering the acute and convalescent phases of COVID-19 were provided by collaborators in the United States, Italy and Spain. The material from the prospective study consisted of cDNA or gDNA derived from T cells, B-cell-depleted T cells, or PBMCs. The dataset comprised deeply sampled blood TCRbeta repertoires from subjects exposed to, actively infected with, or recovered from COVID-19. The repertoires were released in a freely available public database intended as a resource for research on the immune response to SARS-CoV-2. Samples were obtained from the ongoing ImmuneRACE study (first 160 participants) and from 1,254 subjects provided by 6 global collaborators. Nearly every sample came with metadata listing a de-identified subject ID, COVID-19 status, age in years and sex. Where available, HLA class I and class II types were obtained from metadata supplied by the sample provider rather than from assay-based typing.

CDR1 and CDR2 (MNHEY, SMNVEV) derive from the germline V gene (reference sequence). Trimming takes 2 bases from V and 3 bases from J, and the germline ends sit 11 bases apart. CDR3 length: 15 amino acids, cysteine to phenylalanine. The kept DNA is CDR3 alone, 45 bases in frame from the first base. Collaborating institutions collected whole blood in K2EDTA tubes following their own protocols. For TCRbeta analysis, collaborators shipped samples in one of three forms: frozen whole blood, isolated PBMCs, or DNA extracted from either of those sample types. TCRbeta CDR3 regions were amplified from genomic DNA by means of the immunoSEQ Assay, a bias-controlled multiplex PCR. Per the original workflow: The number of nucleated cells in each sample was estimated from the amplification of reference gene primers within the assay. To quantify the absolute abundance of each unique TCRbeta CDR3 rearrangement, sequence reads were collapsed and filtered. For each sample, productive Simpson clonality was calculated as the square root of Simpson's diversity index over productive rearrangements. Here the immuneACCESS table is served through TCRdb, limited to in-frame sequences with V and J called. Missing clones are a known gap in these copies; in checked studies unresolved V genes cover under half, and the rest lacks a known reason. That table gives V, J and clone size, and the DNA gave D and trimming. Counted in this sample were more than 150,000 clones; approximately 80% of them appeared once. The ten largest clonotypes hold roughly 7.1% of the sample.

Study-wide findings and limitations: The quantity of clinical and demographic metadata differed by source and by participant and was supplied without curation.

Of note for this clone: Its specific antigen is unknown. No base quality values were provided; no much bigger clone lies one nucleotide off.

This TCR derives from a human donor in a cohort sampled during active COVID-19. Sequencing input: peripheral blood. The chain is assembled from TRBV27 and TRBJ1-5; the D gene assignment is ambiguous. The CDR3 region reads CASSLESGNNQPQHF. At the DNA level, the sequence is TGTGCCAGCAGTTTAGAGTCAGGCAACAATCAGCCCCAGCATTTT.